The 8 T cell receptor beta chains below come from one sample, sequenced in a study of human T cells and chemical hapten exposure. One entry per CDR3 protein results from TCRdb running MiXCR on the RACE reads. Among fewer than 150,000 distinct CDR3 sequences listed, roughly 13% were seen once. Time point denoted: pre-sensitization, week 0. Treatment of the sample: therapeutic diphenylcyclopropenone sensitization with weekly scalp DPC. This specimen consisted of whole blood, obtained in connection with sensitization to the hapten diphenylcyclopropenone (DPC). Receptors were obtained from a woman between 18 and 30 years old with alopecia areata. Some clones in this sample may be carry-over from other donors' samples.

This chain connects TRBV20-1 to TRBJ1-1; 9 positions match TRBD1. CDR1 and CDR2 from the germline V gene are DFQATT and SNEGSKA (reference sequence). The CDR3 length is 14 residues. The trim removed 3 bases at V and 3 bases at J, leaving 5 bases unmatched. The CDR3 sequence is CSASRDRAYTEAFF. The CDR3 bases are TGCAGTGCTAGCCGGGACAGGGCGTACACTGAAGCTTTCTTT.

This clonotype was found a few times. The chain combines TRBV25-1 with TRBJ2-6, with D unresolved. CDR1 is MGHDK and CDR2 is SYGVNS in the germline V gene. The CDR3 runs to 16 residues. Trimming left V 1 base short and J 0 bases short, with 7 bases between. The CDR3 protein is CASSESRYSGANVLTF. The CDR3, as DNA: TGTGCCAGCAGTGAATCCCGCTACTCTGGGGCCAACGTCCTGACTTTC.

The chain links TRBV20-1 to TRBJ2-3; D unresolved. CDR1 is DFQATT, CDR2 SNEGSKA, per germline (reference sequence). This CDR3 contains 14 residues. V was cut by 4 bases and J by 2 bases, with 13 bases left in between. The CDR3 loop is CSATVTTNTDTQYF. The CDR3 DNA reads as TGCAGTGCTACGGTTACAACTAACACAGATACGCAGTATTTT.

This clonotype was counted at least ten times. Here the CDR3 DNA reads TGTGCCAGCACCCAACGGAGGCAGGCCGACTCGGCCAACGTCCTGACTTTC. This codes for CASTQRRQADSANVLTF. V gene TRBV6-2 or TRBV6-3 combines with J gene TRBJ2-6; TRBD2 is a possible D gene (5 bases). Germline CDR1 reads MNHEY; CDR2 reads SVGEGT. The ends were cut back, 7 bases at V and 6 bases at J, with 22 bases in the middle. This CDR3 has 17 amino acids.

This chain connects TRBV15 to TRBJ2-4; D gene unclear. Per the germline V gene, CDR1 is LNHNV and CDR2 is YYDKDF (reference sequence). The V end was cut by 4 bases, the J end by 7 bases, with 8 bases between. The CDR3 spans 12 residues. This CDR3 is CATSITQNIQYF. The CDR3, as DNA: TGTGCCACCAGCATAACACAGAACATTCAGTACTTC.

This clonotype was counted between two and nine times. V gene TRBV7-4 combines with J gene TRBJ2-7; TRBD1 might be the D (6 bases). The CDR3 contains 15 residues. V was clipped by 5 bases and J by 2 bases, with 16 bases between them. CDR1 SGHVT and CDR2 SQSDAQ come from the germline V gene. Here the CDR3 DNA reads TGTGCCAGCAGCCGTCGGCAGGGGATCGCCTACGAGCAGTACTTC. Amino acids: CASSRRQGIAYEQYF.

This clonotype is termed medium-sized (0.01 to 0.1%). The chain combines TRBV20-1 with TRBJ2-1, with a weak D call TRBD2 (7 bases). This CDR3 region has 14 residues. The V end lost 3 bases, the J end lost 3 bases, and 12 bases lay between the germline ends. The germline V gene encodes CDR1 DFQATT and CDR2 SNEGSKA (reference sequence). CDR3 sequence reads: CSASRGADYNEQFF. CDR3 nucleotide sequence: TGCAGTGCTAGCCGGGGGGCCGACTACAATGAGCAGTTCTTC.

The V gene is TRBV7-2, the J gene TRBJ2-5, with 9 bases that match TRBD2. After removal of 1 base from V and 4 bases from J, the junction contained 4 bases not matched to a gene. Germline V CDR1 and CDR2: SGHTA, FQGNSA. This CDR3 comprises 15 residues. The CDR3 spells CASSLGGGGVETQYF. The CDR3 DNA reads as TGTGCCAGCAGCTTAGGCGGCGGGGGGGTAGAGACCCAGTACTTC.